This T cell receptor (beta chain) was captured by sequencing in a study of shared clonotypes between healthy human individuals. Comment on this clone: The sample contains more than one DNA sequence encoding this CDR3.

Using immunoSEQ multiplex PCR, the repertoire was profiled, and TCRdb retains in-frame clones only, with some absent. This sample has hundreds of thousands of clones, with 90% to 95% found just once. Naive CD8 cells lacked CD45RO, underwent positive selection for CCR7 and left out terminally differentiated effector memory CD45RA+ cells. This CDR3 is 15 amino acids long. Germline trimming cut 5 bases from V and 2 bases from J; bases unmatched to any gene: 5. CDR1 is MNHEY, CDR2 SMNVEV, per germline (reference sequence). The receptor was isolated from a man aged 30 to 45 in good health. This rearrangement joins TRBV27 to TRBJ1-1; 10 nucleotides line up with TRBD1. Source material: naive CD8+ T cells sorted from blood. Written as DNA, the CDR3 is TGTGCCAGCAGTCTAGGACAGGGGGGAAACACTGAAGCTTTCTTT. Its translation is CASSLGQGGNTEAFF.